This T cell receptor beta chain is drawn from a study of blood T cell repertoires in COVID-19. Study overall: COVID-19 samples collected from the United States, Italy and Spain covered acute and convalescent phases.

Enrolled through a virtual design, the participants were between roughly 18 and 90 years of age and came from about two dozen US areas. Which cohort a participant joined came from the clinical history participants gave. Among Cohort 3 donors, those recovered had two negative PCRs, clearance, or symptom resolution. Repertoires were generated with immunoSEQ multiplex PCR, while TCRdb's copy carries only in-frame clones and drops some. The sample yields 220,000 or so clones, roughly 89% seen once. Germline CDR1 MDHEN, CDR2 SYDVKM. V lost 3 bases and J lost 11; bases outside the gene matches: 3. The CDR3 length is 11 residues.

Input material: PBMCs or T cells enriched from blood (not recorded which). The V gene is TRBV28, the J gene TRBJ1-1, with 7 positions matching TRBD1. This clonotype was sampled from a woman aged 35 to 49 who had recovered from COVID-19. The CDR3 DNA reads TGTGCCAGCAGTTTCGCCAGGGGGGCTTTCTTT. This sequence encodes CASSFARGAFF. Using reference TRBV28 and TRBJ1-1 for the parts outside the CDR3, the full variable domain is DVKVTQSSRYLVKRTGEKVFLECVQDMDHENMFWYRQDPGLGLRLIYFSYDVKMKEKGDIPEGYSVSREKKERFSLILESASTNQTSMYLCASSFARGAFFGQGTRLTVV.